A single sample gave rise to the 26 T cell receptor beta chains below, sequenced in a study of breast tumors, draining lymph nodes, adjacent tissues. Axillary draining lymph nodes of breast cancer patients supplied the node samples. TCRdb redid the calling of the multiplex PCR reads with MiXCR, one entry per CDR3 protein. The sample has around 130,000 distinct CDR3 sequences, just under 20% seen once. What was sequenced was axillary lymph node tissue. The receptors here all came from a female donor with breast cancer. Some clones in this sample may be carry-over from other donors' samples.

V is TRBV6-1 and J is TRBJ1-6; unclear D gene. CDR1 is MNHNS and CDR2 is SASEGT in the germline V gene. The CDR3 contains 15 residues. Trimming took 6 bases from V and 5 from J, leaving 14 bases between them. The CDR3 region is CASRDEGRDNSPLHF. CDR3 in DNA: TGTGCCAGCAGAGACGAGGGAAGGGATAATTCACCCCTCCACTTT.

The chain recombines TRBV28 with TRBJ2-5; 13 bases are shared with TRBD2. The germline gives CDR1 MDHEN, CDR2 SYDVKM. Trimming removed 6 bases from V and 4 bases from J; junction bases left unmatched: 5. This CDR3 spans 15 amino acids. CDR3 nucleotides: TGTGCCAGCAGGGGGGGACTAGCGGGAAGAGAGACCCAGTACTTC. Translating it yields CASRGGLAGRETQYF.

This clonotype showed up just once. CDR3: CSVEGEHTEAFF. The CDR3 nucleotides read TGCAGCGTTGAAGGGGAACACACTGAAGCTTTCTTT. The gene calls are TRBV29-1 and TRBJ1-1; D call uncertain. The CDR3 contains 12 residues. Trimming left V 1 base short and J 3 bases short, with 6 bases between. Germline loops: CDR1 SQVTM, CDR2 ANQGSEA.

This clonotype was picked up many times. Mismatch with germline at one junction end may stem from a read error. The J gene is TRBJ2-2, the V gene TRBV7-7, with D possibly being TRBD2 (6 bases). Looked up from germline, CDR1 is SSHAT and CDR2 is FNYEAQ (reference sequence). The CDR3 has 15 residues. The CDR3 bases are TGTGCTAGCAGCCCGGGGGTAGGGAACACCGGGGAGCTGTTTTTT. It codes for CASSPGVGNTGELFF.

This clonotype was seen many times. The J gene is TRBJ2-7, the V gene TRBV7-9, with D possibly TRBD2 on 5 matching bases. From germline, CDR1 is SEHNR and CDR2 FQNEAQ (reference sequence). V dropped 5 bases and J dropped 4 bases, with 15 bases sitting between them. The CDR3 contains 14 residues. The CDR3 nucleotides read TGTGCCAGCAGCCAGACTGGGAGTAGGTACGAGCAGTACTTC. It encodes CASSQTGSRYEQYF.

A word on this clonotype: A read error may explain this, as a much larger clone is one base away. CDR3 nucleotides: TGTGCCAGCAGCCAAGGTAGCGGTTCCTGCGAGCAGTACTTC. It specifies CASSQGSGSCEQYF. This chain connects TRBV3-1 to TRBJ2-7; perhaps TRBD2 as D (6 bases). This CDR3 has 14 amino acids. Germline lookup yields CDR1 LGHDT and CDR2 YNNKEL (reference sequence).

The sample holds many counts of this clonotype. This sequence joins TRBV7-9 and TRBJ2-7; maybe TRBD2 (6 bases). The V end was cut by 5 bases, the J end by 3 bases, with 11 bases between. Germline V gene sequence: CDR1 SEHNR, CDR2 FQNEAQ (reference sequence). The CDR3 runs to 13 residues. The CDR3 spells CASSRRDGYEQYF. The CDR3 DNA follows: TGTGCCAGCAGCCGGCGGGACGGCTACGAGCAGTACTTC.

This clonotype has at least ten counts. The rearrangement links TRBV2 to TRBJ2-5, with D perhaps matching TRBD2 (6 bases). The CDR3 spans 15 residues. The germline V gene has CDR1 SNHLY and CDR2 FYNNEI. Trimming stripped 6 bases from V and 5 bases from J, with 19 bases between. The CDR3 sequence is CASRTRTHRGETQYF. The CDR3 coding sequence is TGTGCCAGCAGGACACGGACCCACCGGGGGGAGACCCAGTACTTC.

This clonotype was seen ten or more times. J is TRBJ1-5 and V is TRBV7-9, with a tentative D call TRBD1 (5 bases). This CDR3 has 15 residues. V was clipped by 3 bases and J by 5 bases, with 14 bases between them. Germline CDR1 reads SEHNR; CDR2 reads FQNEAQ (reference sequence). The CDR3 loop reads CASSFGTGRDQPQHF. The CDR3 bases are TGTGCCAGCAGCTTCGGTACGGGGCGCGATCAGCCCCAGCATTTT.

About this clonotype itself: Being one base from a much bigger clone, this may be a read error. The chain links TRBV7-3 to TRBJ2-1, with D hard to call. Germline assignment: CDR1 SGHTA and CDR2 FQGTGA. This CDR3 has 12 residues. Written as DNA, the CDR3 is TGTGCCAGCAGCTTAAACGGTAATGAGCGGTTCTTC. It codes for CASSLNGNERFF.

There are many counts of this clonotype. This sequence joins TRBV3-1 and TRBJ2-1; possible D gene TRBD2, 6 bases. The CDR3 loop spans 14 amino acids. V lost 5 bases, J lost 6 bases, and 14 bases lay in between. Germline CDR1 reads LGHDT; CDR2 reads YNNKEL (reference sequence). The CDR3 protein is CASSNRMGGNEQFF. CDR3 nucleotide sequence: TGTGCCAGCAGCAACCGCATGGGAGGCAATGAGCAGTTCTTC.

In this sample, this clonotype turned up many times. This chain uses TRBV20-1 with TRBJ2-3, with 12 bases that match TRBD2. The length of the CDR3 is 18 residues. The V segment lost 0 bases and the J segment 0 bases; nucleotides outside the gene matches: 7. Germline V gene data show CDR1 as DFQATT and CDR2 as SNEGSKA (reference sequence). The CDR3 sequence is CSARDLAGGLSSTDTQYF. The CDR3 nucleotides read TGCAGTGCTAGAGATCTAGCGGGGGGGCTTTCTAGCACAGATACGCAGTATTTT.

At least ten counts were recorded for this clonotype. The V and J genes are TRBV5-6 and TRBJ1-4, with 7 positions matching TRBD1. This CDR3 spans 17 amino acids. Germline CDR1 SGHDT, CDR2 YYEEEE. Trimming removed 4 bases from V and 0 bases from J; junction bases left unmatched: 9. This CDR3 reads CASSLRQGHATNEKLFF. The CDR3 DNA reads as TGTGCCAGCAGCCTCCGACAGGGACACGCAACTAATGAAAAACTGTTTTTT.

This clonotype was recorded many times. The chain uses TRBV19 and TRBJ2-3, with D unclear. Trimming took off 6 bases at V and 3 bases at J, with 4 bases between the two ends. The CDR3 loop spans 11 amino acids. Per germline, CDR1 LNHDA and CDR2 SQIVND (reference sequence). This CDR3 is CASRGTDTQYF. CDR3 nucleotides: TGTGCCAGTAGGGGGACAGATACGCAGTATTTT.

This clonotype showed up many times. The genes are TRBV7-3 and TRBJ2-1; 12 nucleotides match TRBD2. Looked up from germline, CDR1 is SGHTA and CDR2 is FQGTGA. The length of the CDR3 is 15 residues. Unmatched junction bases numbered 4, after V lost 5 bases and J lost 5 bases. The CDR3 coding sequence is TGTGCCAGCAGCCTCCGGACTAGCGGGAACAATGAGCAGTTCTTC. It is translated as CASSLRTSGNNEQFF. Variable domain in full (rest from reference TRBV7-3 and TRBJ2-1): GAGVSQTPSNKVTEKGKYVELRCDPISGHTALYWYRQSLGQGPEFLIYFQGTGAADDSGLPNDRFFAVRPEGSVSTLKIQRTERGDSAVYLCASSLRTSGNNEQFFGPGTRLTVL.

In this sample, this clonotype turned up many times. V gene TRBV10-1 combines with J gene TRBJ2-7; 9 bases line up with TRBD1. CDR3 length: 15 residues. Germline trimming cut 1 base from V and 1 base from J; bases unmatched to any gene: 2. The germline V gene encodes CDR1 WNHNN and CDR2 SYGVQD (reference sequence). CDR3 protein: CASSEWGQGSYEQYF. DNA for the CDR3: TGCGCCAGCAGTGAGTGGGGACAGGGTTCCTACGAGCAGTACTTC.

This clonotype was recorded at least ten times. The chain uses TRBV9 and TRBJ2-5, with 8 bases identical to TRBD1. The CDR3 has 15 amino acids. The germline gives CDR1 SGDLS, CDR2 YYNGEE. V lost 5 bases, J lost 1 base, and 7 bases stayed unmatched. CDR3 nucleotide sequence: TGTGCCAGCAGTGCCACTGGGACAGGCCAAGAGACCCAGTACTTC. Translating it yields CASSATGTGQETQYF.

There are a few counts of this clonotype. A read error may be the cause here, since a much bigger clone is one base away. V is TRBV29-1 and J is TRBJ2-3; D remains ambiguous. The germline CDR1 and CDR2 sequences are SQVTM and ANQGSEA. The CDR3 totals 11 residues. CDR3 residues: CSVVPGDAQYF. The CDR3 nucleotides read TGCAGCGTTGTTCCTGGAGATGCGCAGTATTTT.

In this sample, this clonotype turned up many times. V and J are TRBV20-1 and TRBJ1-2; no clear D gene. The germline gives CDR1 DFQATT, CDR2 SNEGSKA (reference sequence). Trimming cost V 0 bases and J 4 bases, with 6 bases left between them. The CDR3 loop spans 12 amino acids. DNA for the CDR3: TGCAGTGCTAGAGACAGCCCCTATGGCTACACCTTC. Translating it yields CSARDSPYGYTF.

This clonotype was detected ten times or more. This chain links TRBV10-3 with TRBJ2-3, with 8 positions matching TRBD2. Germline CDR1 and CDR2: ENHRY and SYGVKD. The length of the CDR3 is 14 residues. V lost 6 bases, J lost 0 bases, and 2 bases stayed unmatched. The CDR3 spells CAISASGSTDTQYF. The CDR3 DNA reads TGTGCCATCAGCGCTAGCGGGAGCACAGATACGCAGTATTTT.

As regards this clonotype: A single base separates this from a much larger clone, so it may be a read error. CDR3 region: CASSSETGGEVTQCF. CDR3 DNA: TGCGCCAGCAGCTCCGAGACAGGGGGCGAGGTGACCCAGTGCTTC. The chain couples TRBV5-1 to TRBJ2-5, with 10 bases that match TRBD1. The germline V gene has CDR1 SGHRS and CDR2 YFSETQ. This CDR3 spans 15 amino acids.

V is TRBV20-1 and J is TRBJ1-4; 10 nucleotides agree with TRBD1. Germline trimming cut 1 base from V and 7 bases from J; bases unmatched to any gene: 3. CDR1 is DFQATT and CDR2 is SNEGSKA in the germline V gene (reference sequence). The CDR3 length is 14 residues. The chain's CDR3 is CSARGTGGGEKLFF. CDR3 nucleotide sequence: TGCAGTGCTAGAGGGACAGGGGGTGGTGAAAAACTGTTTTTT.

This clonotype has at least ten counts. The chain has TRBV20-1 and TRBJ2-3; D call uncertain. This CDR3 is built from 13 residues. V shed 1 base and J shed 0 bases, with 5 bases lying between them. The V gene's germline CDR1 is DFQATT and CDR2 SNEGSKA (reference sequence). The CDR3 spells CSARGSSTDTQYF. The CDR3 region has the DNA TGCAGTGCTAGAGGGAGTAGCACAGATACGCAGTATTTT.

In the case of this clonotype: A much larger clone differs from this one at a single base, so this may be a read error. The genes are TRBV19 and TRBJ2-1, with 7 bases lining up with TRBD2. This CDR3 is 15 amino acids long. The germline V gene encodes CDR1 LNHDA and CDR2 SQIVND (reference sequence). The V and J ends lost 6 bases and 8 bases, in that order; junction bases with no gene match: 13. CDR3 loop: CASSHKNGRLDEQFF. The CDR3 DNA sequence: TGTGCCAGTAGCCATAAGAACGGGAGGTTGGATGAGCAGTTCTTC.

About this clonotype itself: This may be a read error: a much more frequent sequence differs by one nucleotide. V usage is TRBV5-5 and J usage is TRBJ1-4; D gene ambiguous. This CDR3 is built from 12 residues. V lost 4 bases and J lost 10, with 11 bases in between. The germline V gene has CDR1 SGHKS and CDR2 YYEKEE (reference sequence). CDR3: CASSTYKAKLFF. CDR3 DNA: TGTGCCAGCAGCACCTACAAGGCAAAACTGTTTTTT.

In its sample, this clonotype was seen many times. The chain is built from TRBV7-8 and TRBJ2-4; D tentatively reads TRBD1 or TRBD2 (5 bases each). From germline, CDR1 is SGHVS and CDR2 FQNEAQ. Trimming cost V 5 bases and J 0 bases, with 14 bases left between them. The CDR3 covers 16 residues. This CDR3 is CASSARETLAKNIQYF. CDR3 bases: TGTGCCAGCAGCGCCAGGGAGACCCTAGCCAAAAACATTCAGTACTTC.